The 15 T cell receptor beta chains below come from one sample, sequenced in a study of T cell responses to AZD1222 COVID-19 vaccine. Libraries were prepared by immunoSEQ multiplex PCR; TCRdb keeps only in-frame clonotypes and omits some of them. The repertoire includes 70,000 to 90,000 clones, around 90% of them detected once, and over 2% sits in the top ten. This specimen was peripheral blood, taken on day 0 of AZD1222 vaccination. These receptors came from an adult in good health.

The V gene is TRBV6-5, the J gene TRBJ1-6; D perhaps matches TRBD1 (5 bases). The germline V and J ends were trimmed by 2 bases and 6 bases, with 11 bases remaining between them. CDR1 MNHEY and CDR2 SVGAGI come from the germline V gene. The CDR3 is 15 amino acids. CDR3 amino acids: CASSYRDAFNSPLHF. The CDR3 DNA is TGTGCCAGCAGTTACCGGGACGCCTTTAATTCACCCCTCCACTTT.

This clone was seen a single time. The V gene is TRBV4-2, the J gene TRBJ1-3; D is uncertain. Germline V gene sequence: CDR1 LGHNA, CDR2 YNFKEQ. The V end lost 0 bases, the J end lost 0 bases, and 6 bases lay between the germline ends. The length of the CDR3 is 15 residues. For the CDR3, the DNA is TGTGCCAGCAGCCAAGACTGGAGCTCTGGAAACACCATATATTTT. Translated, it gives CASSQDWSSGNTIYF.

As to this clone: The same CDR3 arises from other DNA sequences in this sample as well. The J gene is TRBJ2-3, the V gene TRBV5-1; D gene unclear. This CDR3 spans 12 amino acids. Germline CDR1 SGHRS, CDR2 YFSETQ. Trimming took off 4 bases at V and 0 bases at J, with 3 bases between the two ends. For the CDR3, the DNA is TGCGCCAGCAGCCTTAGCACAGATACGCAGTATTTT. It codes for CASSLSTDTQYF.

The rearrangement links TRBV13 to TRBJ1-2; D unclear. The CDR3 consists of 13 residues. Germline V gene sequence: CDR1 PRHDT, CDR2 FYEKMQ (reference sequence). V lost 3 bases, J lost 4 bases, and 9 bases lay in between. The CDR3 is CASSLKLAYGYTF. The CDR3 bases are TGTGCCAGCAGCTTGAAGCTAGCCTATGGCTACACCTTC.

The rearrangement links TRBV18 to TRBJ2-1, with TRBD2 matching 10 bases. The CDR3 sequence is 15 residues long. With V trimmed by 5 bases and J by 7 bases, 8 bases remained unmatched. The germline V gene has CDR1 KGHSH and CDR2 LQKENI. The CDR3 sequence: CASSEAGLAMNEQFF. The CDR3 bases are TGTGCCAGCTCAGAAGCGGGACTAGCGATGAATGAGCAGTTCTTC.

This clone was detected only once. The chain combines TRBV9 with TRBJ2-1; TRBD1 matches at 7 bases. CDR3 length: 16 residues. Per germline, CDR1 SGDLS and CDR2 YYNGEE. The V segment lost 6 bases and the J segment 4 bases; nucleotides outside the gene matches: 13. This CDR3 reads CASTSRVVTGYNEQFF. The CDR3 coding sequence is TGTGCCAGCACTAGTCGGGTGGTGACAGGGTACAATGAGCAGTTCTTC. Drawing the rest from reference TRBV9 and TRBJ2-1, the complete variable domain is DSGVTQTPKHLITATGQRVTLRCSPRSGDLSVYWYQQSLDQGLQFLIQYYNGEERAKGNILERFSAQQFPDLHSELNLSSLELGDSALYFCASTSRVVTGYNEQFFGPGTRLTVL.

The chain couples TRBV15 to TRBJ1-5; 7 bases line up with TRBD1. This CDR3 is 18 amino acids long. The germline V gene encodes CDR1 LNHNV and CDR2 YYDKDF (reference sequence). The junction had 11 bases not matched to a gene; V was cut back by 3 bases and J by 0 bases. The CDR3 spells CATSRPLQGTYSNQPQHF. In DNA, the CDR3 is TGTGCCACCAGCAGGCCACTACAGGGGACGTATAGCAATCAGCCCCAGCATTTT.

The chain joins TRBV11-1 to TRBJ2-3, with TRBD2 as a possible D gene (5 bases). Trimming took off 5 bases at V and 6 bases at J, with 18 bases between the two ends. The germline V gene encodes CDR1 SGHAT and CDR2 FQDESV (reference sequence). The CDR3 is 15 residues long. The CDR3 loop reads CASSEDRRRGDTQYF. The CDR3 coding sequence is TGTGCCAGCAGCGAAGATCGACGCAGAGGGGATACGCAGTATTTT.

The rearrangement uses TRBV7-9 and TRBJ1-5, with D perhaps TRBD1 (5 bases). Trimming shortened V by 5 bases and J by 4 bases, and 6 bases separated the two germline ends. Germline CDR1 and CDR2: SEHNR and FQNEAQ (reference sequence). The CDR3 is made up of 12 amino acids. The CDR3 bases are TGTGCCAGCAGCCAGGGAAATCAGCCCCAGCATTTT. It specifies CASSQGNQPQHF.

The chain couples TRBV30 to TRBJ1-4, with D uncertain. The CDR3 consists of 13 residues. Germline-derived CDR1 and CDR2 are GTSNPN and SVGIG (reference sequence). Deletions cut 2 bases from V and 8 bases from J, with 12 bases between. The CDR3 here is CAWSISALEKLFF. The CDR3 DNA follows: TGTGCCTGGAGTATTAGTGCCTTAGAAAAACTGTTTTTT.

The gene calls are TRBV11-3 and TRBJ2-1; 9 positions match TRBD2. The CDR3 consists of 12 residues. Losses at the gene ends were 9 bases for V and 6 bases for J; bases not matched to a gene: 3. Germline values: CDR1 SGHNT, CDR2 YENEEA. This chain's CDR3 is CASSGRTNEQFF. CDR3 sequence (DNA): TGTGCCAGTAGCGGGAGAACCAATGAGCAGTTCTTC. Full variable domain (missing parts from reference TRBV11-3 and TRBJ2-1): EAGVVQSPRYKIIEKKQPVAFWCNPISGHNTLYWYLQNLGQGPELLIRYENEEAVDDSQLPKDRFSAERLKGVDSTLKIQPAELGDSAVYLCASSGRTNEQFFGPGTRLTVL.

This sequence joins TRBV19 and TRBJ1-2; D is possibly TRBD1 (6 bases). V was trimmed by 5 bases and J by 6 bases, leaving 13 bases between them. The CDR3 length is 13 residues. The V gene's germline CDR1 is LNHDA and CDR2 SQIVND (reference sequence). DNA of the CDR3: TGTGCCAGTAGTCACAGGGTAATTGATGGCTACACCTTC. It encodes CASSHRVIDGYTF.

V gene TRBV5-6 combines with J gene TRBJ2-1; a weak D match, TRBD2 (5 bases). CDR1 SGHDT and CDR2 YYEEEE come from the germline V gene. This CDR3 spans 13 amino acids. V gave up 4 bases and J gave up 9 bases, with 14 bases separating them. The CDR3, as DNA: TGTGCCAGCAGCCGGACTCTGTCCAGTGAGCAGTTCTTC. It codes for CASSRTLSSEQFF.

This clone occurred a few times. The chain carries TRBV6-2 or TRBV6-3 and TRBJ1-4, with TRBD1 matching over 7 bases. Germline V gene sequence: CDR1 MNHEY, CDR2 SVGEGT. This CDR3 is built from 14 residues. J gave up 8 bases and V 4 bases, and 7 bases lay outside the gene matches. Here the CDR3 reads CASSSGQDREKLFF. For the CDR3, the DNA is TGTGCCAGCAGTTCCGGACAGGACAGGGAAAAACTGTTTTTT.

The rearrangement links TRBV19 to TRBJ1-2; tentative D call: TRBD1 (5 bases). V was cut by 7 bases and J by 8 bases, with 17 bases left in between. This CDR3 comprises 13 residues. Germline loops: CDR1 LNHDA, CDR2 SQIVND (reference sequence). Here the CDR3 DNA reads TGTGCCAGTAAGGGACGGGCCTTTGAAGGCTACACCTTC. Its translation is CASKGRAFEGYTF.